This TCR beta chain was captured by sequencing in a study of control samples from healthy donors and cancer patients. V was cut by 0 bases and J by 9 bases, with 15 bases left in between. This CDR3 is 16 amino acids long. Germline V gene data show CDR1 as MNHEY and CDR2 as SVGAGI. This clone was counted a single time. TCRdb's copy holds only in-frame clones and misses some; the assay was immunoSEQ multiplex PCR. This repertoire shows approximately 92,000 clones, 90% to 95% found once; its top ten account for roughly 1.5%. V usage is TRBV6-5 and J usage is TRBJ1-6; a weak D match, TRBD1 (6 bases). What was sequenced was blood. The sequence was collected from a woman aged 25 to 39 in good health. The CDR3 bases are TGTGCCAGCAGTTACTCGATCATCAGGGGCCGTTCACCCCTCCACTTT. This gives the protein CASSYSIIRGRSPLHF.